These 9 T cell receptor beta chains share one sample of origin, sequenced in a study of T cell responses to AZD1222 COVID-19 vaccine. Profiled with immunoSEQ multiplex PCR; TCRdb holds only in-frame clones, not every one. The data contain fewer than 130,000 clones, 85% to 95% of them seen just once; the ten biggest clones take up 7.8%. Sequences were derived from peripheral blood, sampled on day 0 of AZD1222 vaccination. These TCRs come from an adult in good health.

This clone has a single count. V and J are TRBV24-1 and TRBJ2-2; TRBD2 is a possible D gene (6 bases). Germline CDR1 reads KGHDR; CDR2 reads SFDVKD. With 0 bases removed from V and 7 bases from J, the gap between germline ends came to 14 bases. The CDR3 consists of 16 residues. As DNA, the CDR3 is TGTGCCACCAGTGATTTGGTGACGGCGGGAAGCGGGGAGCTGTTTTTT. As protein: CATSDLVTAGSGELFF.

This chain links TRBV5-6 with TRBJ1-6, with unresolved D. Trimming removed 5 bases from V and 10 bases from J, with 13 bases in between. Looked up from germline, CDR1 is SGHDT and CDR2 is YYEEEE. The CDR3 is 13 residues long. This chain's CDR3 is CASRGQPGSPLHF. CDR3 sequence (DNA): TGTGCCAGCAGAGGGCAGCCTGGCTCACCCCTCCACTTT.

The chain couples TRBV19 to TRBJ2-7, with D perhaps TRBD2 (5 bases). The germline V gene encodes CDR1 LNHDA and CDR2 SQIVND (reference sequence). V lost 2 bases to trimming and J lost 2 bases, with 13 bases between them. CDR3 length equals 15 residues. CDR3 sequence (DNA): TGTGCCAGTAGTATAATCCGGACTGCCACCTACGAGCAGTACTTC. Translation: CASSIIRTATYEQYF.

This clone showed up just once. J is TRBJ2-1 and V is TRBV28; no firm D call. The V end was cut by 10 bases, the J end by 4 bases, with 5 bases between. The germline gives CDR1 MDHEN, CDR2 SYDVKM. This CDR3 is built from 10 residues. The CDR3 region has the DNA TGTGCCACCTCATACAATGAGCAGTTCTTC. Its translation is CATSYNEQFF.

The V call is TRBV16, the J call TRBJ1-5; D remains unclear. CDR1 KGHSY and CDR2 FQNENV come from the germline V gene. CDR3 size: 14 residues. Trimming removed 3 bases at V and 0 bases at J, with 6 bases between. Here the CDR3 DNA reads TGTGCCAGCAGCCAGAACCCTAGCAATCAGCCCCAGCATTTT. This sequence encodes CASSQNPSNQPQHF.

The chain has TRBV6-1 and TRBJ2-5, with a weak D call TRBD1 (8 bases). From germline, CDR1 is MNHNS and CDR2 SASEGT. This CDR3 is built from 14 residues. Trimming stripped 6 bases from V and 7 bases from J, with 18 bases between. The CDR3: CASRSTGGEWTQYF. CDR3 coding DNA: TGTGCCAGCAGAAGTACAGGGGGGGAATGGACCCAGTACTTC.

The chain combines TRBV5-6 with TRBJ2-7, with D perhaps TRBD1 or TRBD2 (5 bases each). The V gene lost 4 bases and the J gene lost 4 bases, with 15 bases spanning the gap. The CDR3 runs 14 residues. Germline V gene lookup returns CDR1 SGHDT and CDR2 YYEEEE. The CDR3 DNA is TGTGCCAGCAGCAACGGGGCAGGGAGTTACGAGCAGTACTTC. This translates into CASSNGAGSYEQYF.

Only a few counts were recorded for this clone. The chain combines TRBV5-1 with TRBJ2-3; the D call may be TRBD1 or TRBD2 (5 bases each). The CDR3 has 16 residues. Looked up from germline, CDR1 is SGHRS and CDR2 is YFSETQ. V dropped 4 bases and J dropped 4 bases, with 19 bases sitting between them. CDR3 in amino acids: CASSASGTPRSDTQYF. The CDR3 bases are TGCGCCAGCAGCGCGTCCGGGACCCCAAGGTCAGATACGCAGTATTTT.

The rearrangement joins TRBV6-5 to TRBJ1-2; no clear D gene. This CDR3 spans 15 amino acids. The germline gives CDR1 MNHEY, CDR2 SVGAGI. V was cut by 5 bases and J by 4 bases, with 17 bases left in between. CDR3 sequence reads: CASSPLDHRGYGYTF. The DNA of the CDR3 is TGTGCCAGCAGTCCCCTTGACCATCGGGGCTATGGCTACACCTTC.